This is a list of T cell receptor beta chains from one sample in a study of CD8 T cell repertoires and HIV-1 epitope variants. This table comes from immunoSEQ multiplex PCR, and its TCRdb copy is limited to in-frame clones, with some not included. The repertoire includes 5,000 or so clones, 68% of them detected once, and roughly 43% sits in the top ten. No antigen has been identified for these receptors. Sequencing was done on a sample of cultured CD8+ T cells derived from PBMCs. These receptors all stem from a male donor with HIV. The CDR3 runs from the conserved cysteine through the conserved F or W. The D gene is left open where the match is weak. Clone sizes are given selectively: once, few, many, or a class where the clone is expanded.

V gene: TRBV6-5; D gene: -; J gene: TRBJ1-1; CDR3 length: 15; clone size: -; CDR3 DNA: TGTGCCAGCAGTTCCGACGACCCACTGAACACTGAAGCTTTCTTT; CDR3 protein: CASSSDDPLNTEAFF
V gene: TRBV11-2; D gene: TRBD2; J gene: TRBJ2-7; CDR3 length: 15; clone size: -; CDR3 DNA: TGTGCCAGCAGCTTAGTGTCAGCGGGGGGAAACGAGCAGTACTTC; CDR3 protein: CASSLVSAGGNEQYF
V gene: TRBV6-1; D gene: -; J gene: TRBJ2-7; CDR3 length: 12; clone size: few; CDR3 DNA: TGTGCCAGTAAGGGGACTTCCTACGAGCAGTACTTC; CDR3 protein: CASKGTSYEQYF
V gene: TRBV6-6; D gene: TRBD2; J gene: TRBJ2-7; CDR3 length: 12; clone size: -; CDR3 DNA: TGTGCCAGCAGCCCGGGGGGGGGCGAGCAGTACTTC; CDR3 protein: CASSPGGGEQYF
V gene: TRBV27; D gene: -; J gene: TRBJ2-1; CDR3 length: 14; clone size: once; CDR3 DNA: TGTGCCAGCAGTTTGCAGCCCCTAGACAATGAGCAGTTCTTC; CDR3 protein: CASSLQPLDNEQFF
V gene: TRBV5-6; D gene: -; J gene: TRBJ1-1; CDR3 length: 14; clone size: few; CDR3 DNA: TGTGCCAGCAGCTTTGGGACTGGGAACACTGAAGCTTTCTTT; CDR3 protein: CASSFGTGNTEAFF
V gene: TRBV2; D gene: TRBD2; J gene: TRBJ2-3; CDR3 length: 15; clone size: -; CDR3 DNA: TGTGCCAGCAGTGATTGGAGCGGGGGCTCCGGGGCGCAGTATTTT; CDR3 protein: CASSDWSGGSGAQYF
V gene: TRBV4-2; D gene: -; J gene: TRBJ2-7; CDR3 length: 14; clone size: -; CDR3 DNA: TGTGCCAGCAGCCAAGATTTAGGAGAGTACGAGCAGTACTTC; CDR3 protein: CASSQDLGEYEQYF
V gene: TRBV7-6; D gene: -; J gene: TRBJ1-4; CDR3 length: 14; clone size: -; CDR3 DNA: TGTGCCAGCAGCTTAGGTTGGGACAATGAAAAACTGTTTTTT; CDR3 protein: CASSLGWDNEKLFF
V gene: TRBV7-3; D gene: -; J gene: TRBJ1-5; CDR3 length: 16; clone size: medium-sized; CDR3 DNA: TGTGCCAGCAGCTTAAATGGAGGGTTGCGCAATCAGCCCCAGCATTTT; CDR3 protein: CASSLNGGLRNQPQHF
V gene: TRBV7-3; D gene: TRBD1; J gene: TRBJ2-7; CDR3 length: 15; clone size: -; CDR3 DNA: TGTGCCAGCATCCGAACAGGGGCCTTGTCCTACGAGCAGTACTTC; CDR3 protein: CASIRTGALSYEQYF
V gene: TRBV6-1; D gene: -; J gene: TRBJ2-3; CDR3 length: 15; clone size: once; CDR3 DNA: TGTGCCAGCAGTCACCTATTAAACAGCGAGCATACGCAGTATTTT; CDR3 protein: CASSHLLNSEHTQYF
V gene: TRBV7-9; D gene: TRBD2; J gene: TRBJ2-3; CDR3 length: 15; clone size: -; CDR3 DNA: TGTGCCAGCAGCTCCCTGACTAGCGGCACAGATACGCAGTATTTT; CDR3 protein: CASSSLTSGTDTQYF
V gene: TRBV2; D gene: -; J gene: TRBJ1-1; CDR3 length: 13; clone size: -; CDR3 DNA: TGTGCCAGCAGTGACTGGGGGAACACTGAAGCTTTCTTT; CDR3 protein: CASSDWGNTEAFF
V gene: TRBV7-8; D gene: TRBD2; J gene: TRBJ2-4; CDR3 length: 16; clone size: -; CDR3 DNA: TGTGCCAGCAGCCCGTGGACTAGCGGGAGGGGAAACATTCAGTACTTC; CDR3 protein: CASSPWTSGRGNIQYF
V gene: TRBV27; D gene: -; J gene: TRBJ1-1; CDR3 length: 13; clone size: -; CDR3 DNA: TGTGCCAGCAGTTTATTCAGGAACACTGAAGCTTTCTTT; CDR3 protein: CASSLFRNTEAFF
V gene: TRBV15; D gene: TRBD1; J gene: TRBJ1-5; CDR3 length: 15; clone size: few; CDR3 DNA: TGTGCCACCAGCAATTCCGGACAGGGCAATCAGCCCCAGCATTTT; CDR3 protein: CATSNSGQGNQPQHF
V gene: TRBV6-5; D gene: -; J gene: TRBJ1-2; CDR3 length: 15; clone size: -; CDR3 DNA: TGTGCCAGCAGTTCACCCTGGAGGGGAGACTATGGCTACACCTTC; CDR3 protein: CASSSPWRGDYGYTF
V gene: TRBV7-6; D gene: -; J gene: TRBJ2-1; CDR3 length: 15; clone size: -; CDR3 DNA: TGTGCCAGCAGCTTAGACAGGGACACCTCCAATGAGCAGTTCTTC; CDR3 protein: CASSLDRDTSNEQFF
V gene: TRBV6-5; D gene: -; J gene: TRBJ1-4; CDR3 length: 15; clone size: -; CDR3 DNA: TGTGCCAGCAGTTACCTCAGTGTGGGAGTCGAAGAACTGTTTTTT; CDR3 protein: CASSYLSVGVEELFF
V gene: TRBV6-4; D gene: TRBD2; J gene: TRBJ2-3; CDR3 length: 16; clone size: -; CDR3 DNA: TGTGCCAGCAGTGACTCCGCTAGCGGGAGTACAGATACGCAGTATTTT; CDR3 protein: CASSDSASGSTDTQYF
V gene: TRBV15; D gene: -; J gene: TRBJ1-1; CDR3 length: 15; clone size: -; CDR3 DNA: TGTGCCACCAGCAGAGATCGGGGCGAGAACACTGAAGCTTTCTTT; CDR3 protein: CATSRDRGENTEAFF
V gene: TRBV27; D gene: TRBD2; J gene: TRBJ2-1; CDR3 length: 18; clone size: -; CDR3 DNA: TGTGCCAGCAGTTCGGGACTAGCGGGAGGGCACTCCTACAATGAGCAGTTCTTC; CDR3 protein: CASSSGLAGGHSYNEQFF
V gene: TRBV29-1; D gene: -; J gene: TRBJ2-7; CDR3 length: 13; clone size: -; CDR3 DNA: TGCAGCGTTGAAGAGGCGGGCCACTACGAGCAGTACTTC; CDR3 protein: CSVEEAGHYEQYF
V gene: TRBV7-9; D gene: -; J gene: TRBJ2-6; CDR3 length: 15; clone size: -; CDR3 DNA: TGTGCCAGCAGCTATCCAGGGCCTGGGGCCAACGTCCTGACTTTC; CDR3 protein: CASSYPGPGANVLTF
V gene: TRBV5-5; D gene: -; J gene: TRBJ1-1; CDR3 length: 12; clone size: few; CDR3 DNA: TGTGCCAGCAGCTTGGGGTACTCTGAAGCTTTCTTT; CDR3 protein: CASSLGYSEAFF
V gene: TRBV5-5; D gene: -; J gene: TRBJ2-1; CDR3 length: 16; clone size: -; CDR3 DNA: TGTGCCAGCAGCTTATCGGACAAGGGCTCCTACAATGAGCAGTTCTTC; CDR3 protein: CASSLSDKGSYNEQFF
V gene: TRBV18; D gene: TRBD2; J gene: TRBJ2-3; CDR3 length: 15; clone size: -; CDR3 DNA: TGTGCCAGCTCACCAAGCGGGAGGGCAACAGATACGCAGTATTTT; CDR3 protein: CASSPSGRATDTQYF
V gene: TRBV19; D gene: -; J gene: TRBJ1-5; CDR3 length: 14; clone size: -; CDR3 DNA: TGTGCCAGCACACTCGGGGGTATCTATCAGCCCCAGCATTTT; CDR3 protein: CASTLGGIYQPQHF
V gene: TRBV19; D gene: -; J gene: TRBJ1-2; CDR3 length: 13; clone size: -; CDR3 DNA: TGTGCCAGTAGTATAGATCATCGGAGTGGCTACACCTTC; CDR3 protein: CASSIDHRSGYTF
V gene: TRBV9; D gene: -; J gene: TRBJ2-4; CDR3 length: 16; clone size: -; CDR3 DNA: TGTGCCAGCAGCGTAGGGACAGAAGGGTACGAAAACATTCAGTACTTC; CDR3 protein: CASSVGTEGYENIQYF
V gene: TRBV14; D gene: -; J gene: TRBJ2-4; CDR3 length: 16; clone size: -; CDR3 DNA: TGTGCCAGCAGCCAAGAGACCGGGACAGCCAAAAACATTCAGTACTTC; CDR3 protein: CASSQETGTAKNIQYF
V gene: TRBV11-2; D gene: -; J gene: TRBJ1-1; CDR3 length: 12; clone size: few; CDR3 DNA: TGTGCCAGCAGCTTAGAGGACACTGAAGCTTTCTTT; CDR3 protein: CASSLEDTEAFF
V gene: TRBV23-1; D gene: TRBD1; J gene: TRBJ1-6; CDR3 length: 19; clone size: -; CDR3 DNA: TGCGCCAGCAGTATACAGGGGATGTACGATGGGCCCTATAATTCACCCCTCCACTTT; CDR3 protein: CASSIQGMYDGPYNSPLHF
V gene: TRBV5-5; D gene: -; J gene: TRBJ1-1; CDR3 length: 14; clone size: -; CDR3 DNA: TGTGCCAGCAGCCCTCCCGACTCTGACACTGAAGCTTTCTTT; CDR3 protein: CASSPPDSDTEAFF
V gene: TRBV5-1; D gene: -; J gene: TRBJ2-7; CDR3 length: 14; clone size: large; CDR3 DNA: TGCGCCAGCAGCCCTGAGTTGGATTACTACGAGCAGTACTTC; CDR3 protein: CASSPELDYYEQYF
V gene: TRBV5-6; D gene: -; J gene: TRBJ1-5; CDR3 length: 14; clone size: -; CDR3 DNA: TGTGCCAGCAGCTTGGCCGAGGCCCGACAGCCCCAGCATTTT; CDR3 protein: CASSLAEARQPQHF
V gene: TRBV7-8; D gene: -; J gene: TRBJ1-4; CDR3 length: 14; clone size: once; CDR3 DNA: TGTGCCAGCAGCCCCGGCCAGCGGAACGAAAAACTGTTTTTT; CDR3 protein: CASSPGQRNEKLFF
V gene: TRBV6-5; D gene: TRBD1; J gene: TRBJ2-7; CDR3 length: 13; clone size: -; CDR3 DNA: TGTGCCAGCAGTTACCAGGGGGTGAACGAGCAGTACTTC; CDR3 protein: CASSYQGVNEQYF
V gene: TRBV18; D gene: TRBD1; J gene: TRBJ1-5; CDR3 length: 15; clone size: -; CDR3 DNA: TGTGCCAGCTCACCAGATGGACAGGGACAGGGGCCCCAGCATTTT; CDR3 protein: CASSPDGQGQGPQHF
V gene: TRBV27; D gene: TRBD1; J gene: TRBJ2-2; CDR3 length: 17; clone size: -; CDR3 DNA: TGTGCCAGCAGTTTATCCTGGGGACAGTTGAACACCGGGGAGCTGTTTTTT; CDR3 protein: CASSLSWGQLNTGELFF
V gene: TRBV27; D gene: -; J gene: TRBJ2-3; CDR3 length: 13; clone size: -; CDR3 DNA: TGTGCCAGCAGTTTCACGAACACAGATACGCAGTATTTT; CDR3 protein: CASSFTNTDTQYF
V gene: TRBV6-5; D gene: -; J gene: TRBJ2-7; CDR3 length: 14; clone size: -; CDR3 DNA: TGTGCCAGCAGTTACTCTGGCGGGTCCTACGAGCAGTACTTC; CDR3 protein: CASSYSGGSYEQYF
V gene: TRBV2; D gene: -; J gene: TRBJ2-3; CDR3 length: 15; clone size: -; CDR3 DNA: TGTGCCAGCCGAATGGGAGGGGGTTGGACAGATACGCAGTATTTT; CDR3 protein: CASRMGGGWTDTQYF
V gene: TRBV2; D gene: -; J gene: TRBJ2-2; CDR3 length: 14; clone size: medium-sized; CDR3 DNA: TGTGCCAGCAGCACCGGGACTGGCTCCTGGGAGCTGTTTTTT; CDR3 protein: CASSTGTGSWELFF
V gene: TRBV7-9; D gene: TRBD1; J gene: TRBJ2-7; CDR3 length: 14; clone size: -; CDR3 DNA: TGTGCCAGCAGCTTGGGACAGTACCTTCGTGAGCAGTACTTC; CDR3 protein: CASSLGQYLREQYF
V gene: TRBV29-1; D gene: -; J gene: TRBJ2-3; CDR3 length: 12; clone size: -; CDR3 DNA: TGCAGCATTTCAGGGTTTGTAAATACGCAGTATTTT; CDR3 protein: CSISGFVNTQYF
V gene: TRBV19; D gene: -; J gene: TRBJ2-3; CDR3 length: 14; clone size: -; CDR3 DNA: TGTGCCAGTAGTACCGGGCCCGAAACAGATACGCAGTATTTT; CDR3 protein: CASSTGPETDTQYF
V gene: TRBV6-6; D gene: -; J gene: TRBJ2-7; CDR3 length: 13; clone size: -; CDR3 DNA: TGTGCCAGCAGTTACTTCGGGGCCTACGAGCAGTACTTC; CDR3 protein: CASSYFGAYEQYF
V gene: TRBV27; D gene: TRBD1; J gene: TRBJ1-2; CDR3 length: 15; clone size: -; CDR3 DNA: TGTGCCAGCAGTTTAATAGGTGGGACAGACTATGGCTACACCTTC; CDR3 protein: CASSLIGGTDYGYTF
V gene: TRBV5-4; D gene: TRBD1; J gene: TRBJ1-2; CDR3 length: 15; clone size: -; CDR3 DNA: TGTGCCAGCAGCGGCTGGACAGGGACAGACTATGGCTACACCTTC; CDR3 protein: CASSGWTGTDYGYTF
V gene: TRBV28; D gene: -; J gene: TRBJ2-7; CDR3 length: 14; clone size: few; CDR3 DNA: TGTGCCAGCAAAATCATCGAATCGGGCCACGAGCAGTACTTC; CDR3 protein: CASKIIESGHEQYF
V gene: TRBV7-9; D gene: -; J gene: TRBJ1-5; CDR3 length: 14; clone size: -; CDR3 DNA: TGTGCCAGCAGCTTAGTGGGGGGGAATCAGCCCCAGCATTTT; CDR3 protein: CASSLVGGNQPQHF
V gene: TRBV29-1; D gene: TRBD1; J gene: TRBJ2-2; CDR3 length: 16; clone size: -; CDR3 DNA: TGCAGCGCTAGCTCTCCTACAGGGGGTCGCACCGGGGAGCTGTTTTTT; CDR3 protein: CSASSPTGGRTGELFF
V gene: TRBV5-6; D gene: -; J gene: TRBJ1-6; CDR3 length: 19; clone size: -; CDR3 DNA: TGTGCCAGCAGCTTGTTTGGCACCTTCACCCGCTCCTATAATTCACCCCTCCACTTT; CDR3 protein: CASSLFGTFTRSYNSPLHF
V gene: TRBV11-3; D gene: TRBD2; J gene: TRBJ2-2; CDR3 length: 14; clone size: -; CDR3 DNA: TGTGCCAGTAGTTTTAGCGGGGACACCGGGGAGCTGTTTTTT; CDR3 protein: CASSFSGDTGELFF
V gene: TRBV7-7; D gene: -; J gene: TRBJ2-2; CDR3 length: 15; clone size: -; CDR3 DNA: TGTGCTAGCAGCTTAGCCGGACAGTACACCGGGGAGCTGTTTTTT; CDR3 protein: CASSLAGQYTGELFF